This T cell receptor (beta chain) was sequenced in a study of cytomegalovirus exposure and HLA in healthy donors. Study conclusions and caveats: Excluded: some indistinguishable V segments such as TRBV6-2 and TRBV6-3.

Germline V gene sequence: CDR1 SNHLY, CDR2 FYNNEI. The CDR3 runs to 15 residues. Trimming left V 1 base short and J 4 bases short, with 11 bases between. Primers for the PCR totalled 60 Vbeta and 13 Jbeta. The assay was immunoSEQ multiplex PCR, and TCRdb's table has in-frame clones only and misses some. The sample lists fewer than 200,000 clones, roughly four fifths seen once, with over 1.2% in the top ten. A word on this clone: Its antigen remains unidentified.

This clonotype was sampled from a man aged 18 to 30 in good health and CMV-seronegative. The sequenced sample consisted of PBMCs. This chain joins TRBV2 and TRBJ1-3; D possibly corresponds to TRBD1 (6 bases). CDR3 in amino acids: CASSEGTALGNTIYF. The CDR3 region has the DNA TGTGCCAGCAGTGAAGGGACAGCGTTAGGAAACACCATATATTTT.